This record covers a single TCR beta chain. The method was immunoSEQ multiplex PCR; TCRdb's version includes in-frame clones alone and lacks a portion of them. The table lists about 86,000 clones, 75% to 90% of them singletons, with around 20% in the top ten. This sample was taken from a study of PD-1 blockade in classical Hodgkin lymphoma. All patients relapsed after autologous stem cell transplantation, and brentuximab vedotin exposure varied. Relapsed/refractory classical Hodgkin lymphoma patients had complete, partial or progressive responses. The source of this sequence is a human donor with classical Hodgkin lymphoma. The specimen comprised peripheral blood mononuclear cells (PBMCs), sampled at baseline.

The CDR3 nucleotides read TGCGCCAGCAGCCAAGTTTCCTCAGGACAGGGGAGGATGGGAGAGCAGTACTTC. The encoded protein is CASSQVSSGQGRMGEQYF. V usage is TRBV4-1 and J usage is TRBJ2-7; 9 bases line up with TRBD1. Germline CDR1 and CDR2: MGHRA and YSYEKL. The CDR3 extends over 18 amino acids. Unmatched junction bases numbered 17, after V lost 1 base and J lost 7 bases.